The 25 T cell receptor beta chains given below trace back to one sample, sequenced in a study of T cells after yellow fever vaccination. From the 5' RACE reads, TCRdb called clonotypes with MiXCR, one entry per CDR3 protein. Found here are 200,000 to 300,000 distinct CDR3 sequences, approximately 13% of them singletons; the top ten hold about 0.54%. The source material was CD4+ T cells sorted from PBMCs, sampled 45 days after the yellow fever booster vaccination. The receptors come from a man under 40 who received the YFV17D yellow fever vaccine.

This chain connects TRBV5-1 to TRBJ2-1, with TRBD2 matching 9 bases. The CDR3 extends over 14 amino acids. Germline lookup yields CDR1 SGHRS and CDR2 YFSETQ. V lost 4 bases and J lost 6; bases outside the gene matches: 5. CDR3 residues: CASSASGMVNEQFF. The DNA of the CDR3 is TGCGCCAGCAGCGCTAGCGGGATGGTCAATGAGCAGTTCTTC. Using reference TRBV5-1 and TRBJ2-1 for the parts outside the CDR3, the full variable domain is KAGVTQTPRYLIKTRGQQVTLSCSPISGHRSVSWYQQTPGQGLQFLFEYFSETQRNKGNFPGRFSGRQFSNSRSEMNVSTLELGDSALYLCASSASGMVNEQFFGPGTRLTVL.

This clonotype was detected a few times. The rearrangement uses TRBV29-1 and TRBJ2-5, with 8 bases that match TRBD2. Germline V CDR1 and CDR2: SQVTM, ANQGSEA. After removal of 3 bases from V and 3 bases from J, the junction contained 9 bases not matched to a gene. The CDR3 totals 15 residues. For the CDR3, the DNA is TGCAGCGTTGAGGGTTCGGGAGGGAGCGAAGAGACCCAGTACTTC. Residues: CSVEGSGGSEETQYF.

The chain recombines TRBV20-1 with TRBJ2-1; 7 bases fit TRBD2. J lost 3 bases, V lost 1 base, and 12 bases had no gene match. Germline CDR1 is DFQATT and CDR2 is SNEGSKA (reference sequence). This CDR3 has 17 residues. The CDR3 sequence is CSARAYLAVTNYNEQFF. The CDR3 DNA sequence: TGCAGTGCTAGAGCGTACCTAGCGGTGACCAACTACAATGAGCAGTTCTTC.

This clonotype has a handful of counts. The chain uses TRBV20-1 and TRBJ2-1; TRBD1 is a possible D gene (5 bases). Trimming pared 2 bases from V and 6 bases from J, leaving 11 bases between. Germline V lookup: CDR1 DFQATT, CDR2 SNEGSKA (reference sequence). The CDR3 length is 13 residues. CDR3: CSARRGAPNEQFF. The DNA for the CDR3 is TGCAGTGCTAGAAGGGGTGCACCCAATGAGCAGTTCTTC.

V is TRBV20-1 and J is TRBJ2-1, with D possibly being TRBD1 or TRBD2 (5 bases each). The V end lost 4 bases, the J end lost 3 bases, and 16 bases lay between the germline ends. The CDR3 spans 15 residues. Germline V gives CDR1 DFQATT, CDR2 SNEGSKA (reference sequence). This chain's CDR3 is CSATPPFGGYNEQFF. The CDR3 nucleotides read TGCAGTGCTACCCCCCCATTTGGGGGCTACAATGAGCAGTTCTTC.

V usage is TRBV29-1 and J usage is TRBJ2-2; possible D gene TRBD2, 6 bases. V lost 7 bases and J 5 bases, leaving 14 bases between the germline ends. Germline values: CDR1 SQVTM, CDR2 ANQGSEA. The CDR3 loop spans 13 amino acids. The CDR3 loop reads CSGDTGGTGELFF. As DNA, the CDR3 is TGCAGCGGAGACACCGGGGGTACCGGGGAGCTGTTTTTT.

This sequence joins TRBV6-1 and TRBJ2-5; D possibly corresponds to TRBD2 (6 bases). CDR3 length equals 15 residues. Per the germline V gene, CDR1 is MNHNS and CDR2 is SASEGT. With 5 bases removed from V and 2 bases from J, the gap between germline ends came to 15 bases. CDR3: CASSKRTGLQETQYF. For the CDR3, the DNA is TGTGCCAGCAGTAAACGAACGGGACTGCAAGAGACCCAGTACTTC.

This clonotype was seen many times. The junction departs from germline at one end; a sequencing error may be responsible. The CDR3 DNA reads as TGTGCCAGCAGCCAAGGCCTAGGTACAAATGGCGATTTT. Its protein product is CASSQGLGTNGDF. The V and J genes are TRBV4-2 and TRBJ2-3; D is undetermined. In germline, CDR1 is LGHNA, CDR2 YNFKEQ. CDR3 size: 13 residues.

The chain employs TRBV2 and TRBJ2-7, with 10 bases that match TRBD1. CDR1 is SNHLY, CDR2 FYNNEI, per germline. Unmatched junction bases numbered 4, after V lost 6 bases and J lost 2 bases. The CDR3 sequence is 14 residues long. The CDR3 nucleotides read TGTGCCAGCAGCCGCGGACAGGGGGCCTACGAGCAGTACTTC. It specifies CASSRGQGAYEQYF.

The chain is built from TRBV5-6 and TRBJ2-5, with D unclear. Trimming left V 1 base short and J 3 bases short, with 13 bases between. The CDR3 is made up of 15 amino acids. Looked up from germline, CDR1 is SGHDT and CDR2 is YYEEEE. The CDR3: CASSLKASQKETQYF. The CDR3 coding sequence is TGTGCCAGCAGCTTGAAGGCAAGTCAAAAAGAGACCCAGTACTTC.

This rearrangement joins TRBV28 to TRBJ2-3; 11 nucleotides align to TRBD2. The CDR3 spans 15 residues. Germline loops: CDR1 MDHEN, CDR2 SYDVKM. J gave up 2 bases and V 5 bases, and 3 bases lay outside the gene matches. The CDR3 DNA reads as TGTGCCAGCAGTCATAGCGGGAGGGACACAGATACGCAGTATTTT. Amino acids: CASSHSGRDTDTQYF.

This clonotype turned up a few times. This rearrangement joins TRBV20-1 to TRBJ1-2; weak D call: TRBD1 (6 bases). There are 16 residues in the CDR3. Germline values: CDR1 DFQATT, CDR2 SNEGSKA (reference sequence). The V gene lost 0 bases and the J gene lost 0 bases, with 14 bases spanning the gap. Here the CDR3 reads CSARETGTSSNYGYTF. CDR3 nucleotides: TGCAGTGCTAGAGAAACTGGGACATCCTCTAACTATGGCTACACCTTC.

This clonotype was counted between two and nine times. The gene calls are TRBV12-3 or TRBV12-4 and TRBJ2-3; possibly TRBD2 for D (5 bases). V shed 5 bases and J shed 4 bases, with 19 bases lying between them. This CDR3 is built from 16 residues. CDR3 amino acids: CASSPGMRRTADTQYF. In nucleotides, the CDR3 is TGTGCCAGCAGTCCGGGAATGAGACGAACCGCAGATACGCAGTATTTT.

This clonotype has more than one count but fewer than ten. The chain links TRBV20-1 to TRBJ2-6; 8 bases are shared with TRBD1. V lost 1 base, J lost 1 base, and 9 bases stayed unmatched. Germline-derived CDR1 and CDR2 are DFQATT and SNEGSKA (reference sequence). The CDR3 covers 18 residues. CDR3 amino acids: CSARALPGQDSGANVLTF. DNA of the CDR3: TGCAGTGCTAGAGCTCTCCCGGGACAGGATTCTGGGGCCAACGTCCTGACTTTC.

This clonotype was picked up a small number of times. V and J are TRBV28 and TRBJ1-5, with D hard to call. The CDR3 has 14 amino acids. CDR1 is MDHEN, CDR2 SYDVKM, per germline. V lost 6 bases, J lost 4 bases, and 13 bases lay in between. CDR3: CASRSHRRNQPQHF. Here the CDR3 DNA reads TGTGCCAGCAGATCGCACCGTCGGAATCAGCCCCAGCATTTT.

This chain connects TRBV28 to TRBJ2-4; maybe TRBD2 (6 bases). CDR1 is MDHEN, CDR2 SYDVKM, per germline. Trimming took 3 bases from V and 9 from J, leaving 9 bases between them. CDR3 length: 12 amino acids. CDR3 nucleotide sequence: TGTGCCAGCAGTTTGGGGCGGGGCATTCAGTACTTC. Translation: CASSLGRGIQYF.

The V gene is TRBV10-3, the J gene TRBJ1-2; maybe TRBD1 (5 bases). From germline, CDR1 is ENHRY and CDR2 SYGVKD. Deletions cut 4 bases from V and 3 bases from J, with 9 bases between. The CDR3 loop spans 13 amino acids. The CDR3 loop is CAISVQGDYGYTF. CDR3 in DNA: TGTGCCATCAGTGTGCAGGGTGACTATGGCTACACCTTC.

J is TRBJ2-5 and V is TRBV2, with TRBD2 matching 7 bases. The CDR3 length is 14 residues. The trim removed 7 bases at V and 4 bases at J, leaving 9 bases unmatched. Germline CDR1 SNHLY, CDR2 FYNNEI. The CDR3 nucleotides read TGTGCCAGCAAGGCGGGAGCTGGGGGAGAGACCCAGTACTTC. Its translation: CASKAGAGGETQYF.

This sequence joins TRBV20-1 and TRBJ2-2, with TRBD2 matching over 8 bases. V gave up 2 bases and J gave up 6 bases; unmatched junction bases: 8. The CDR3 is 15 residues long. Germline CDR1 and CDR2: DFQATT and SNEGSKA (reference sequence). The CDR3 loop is CSARSSGTTSGELFF. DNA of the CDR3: TGCAGTGCTAGAAGTAGCGGGACCACGTCCGGGGAGCTGTTTTTT.

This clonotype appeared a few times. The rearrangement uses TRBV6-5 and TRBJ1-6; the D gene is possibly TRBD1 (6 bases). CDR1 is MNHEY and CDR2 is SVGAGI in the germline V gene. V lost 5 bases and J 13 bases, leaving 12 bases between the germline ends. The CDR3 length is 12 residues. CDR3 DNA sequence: TGTGCCAGCAGTGGCCCAGGGGTGCCCCTCCACTTT. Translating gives CASSGPGVPLHF.

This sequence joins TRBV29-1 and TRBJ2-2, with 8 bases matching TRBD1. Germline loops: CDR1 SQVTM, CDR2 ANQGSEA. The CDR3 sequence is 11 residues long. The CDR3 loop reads CRQGDTGELFF. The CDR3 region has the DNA TGCAGACAGGGGGACACCGGGGAGCTGTTTTTT.

CDR3 sequence: CASSQPDWFTYNEQFF. CDR3 bases: TGTGCCAGCAGCCAACCGGACTGGTTTACCTACAATGAGCAGTTCTTC. This rearrangement joins TRBV4-2 to TRBJ2-1; TRBD2 is a possible D gene (5 bases). The V end was cut by 2 bases, the J end by 2 bases, with 13 bases between. Germline-derived CDR1 and CDR2 are LGHNA and YNFKEQ. The CDR3 contains 16 residues.

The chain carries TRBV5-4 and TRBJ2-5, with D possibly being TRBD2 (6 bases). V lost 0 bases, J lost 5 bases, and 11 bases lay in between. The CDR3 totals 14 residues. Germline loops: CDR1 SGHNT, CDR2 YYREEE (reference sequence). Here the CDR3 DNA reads TGTGCCAGCAGCTTGGCGATGGAGGGGGAGACCCAGTACTTC. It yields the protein CASSLAMEGETQYF.

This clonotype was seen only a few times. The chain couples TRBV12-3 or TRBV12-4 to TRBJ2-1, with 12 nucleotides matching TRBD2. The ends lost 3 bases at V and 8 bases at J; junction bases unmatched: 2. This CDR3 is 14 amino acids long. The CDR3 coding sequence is TGTGCCAGCAGTTTGTCTAGCGGGAGGGATGAGCAGTTCTTC. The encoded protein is CASSLSSGRDEQFF.

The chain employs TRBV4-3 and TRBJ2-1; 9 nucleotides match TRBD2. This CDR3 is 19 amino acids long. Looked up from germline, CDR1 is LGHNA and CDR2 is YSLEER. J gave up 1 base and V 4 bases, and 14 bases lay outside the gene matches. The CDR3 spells CASSPWKPSTSGSYNEQFF. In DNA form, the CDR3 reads TGCGCCAGCAGCCCATGGAAACCTTCGACTAGCGGTTCCTACAATGAGCAGTTCTTC.